This is a list of T cell receptor beta chains from one sample in a study of blood T cell repertoires in COVID-19. Method: immunoSEQ multiplex PCR; TCRdb's copy keeps in-frame clones and lacks some. The table records about 110,000 clones, approximately 79% of them present only once. Sequences were obtained from peripheral blood. All receptors derive from a man aged 70 or older with active or convalescent COVID-19. The CDR3 runs from the conserved cysteine through the conserved F or W. D genes are given only for firm matches. Clone size is shown for a subset of rows, as once, few, many or a class of expanded clone.

D gene,J gene,V gene,clone size,CDR3 length,CDR3 DNA,CDR3 protein
-,TRBJ2-5,TRBV7-7,-,14,TGTGCCAGCAGCTTCGCTCGGACAGAAGAGACCCAGTACTTC,CASSFARTEETQYF
TRBD1,TRBJ1-2,TRBV30,-,15,TGTGCCTGGAGTACCCCCGGGACAGTTAACTATGGCTACACCTTC,CAWSTPGTVNYGYTF
-,TRBJ2-1,TRBV11-3,-,15,TGTGCCAGCAGCTTAGAAGGGGGCGCGGGGAATGAGCAGTTCTTC,CASSLEGGAGNEQFF
TRBD1,TRBJ1-2,TRBV27,-,14,TGTGCCAGCATCTCGGCAGGGGGCGCGTCTGGCTACACCTTC,CASISAGGASGYTF
TRBD1,TRBJ1-2,TRBV19,once,13,TGTGCCAGTAGATCGGGACAGGCCTATGGCTACACCTTC,CASRSGQAYGYTF
TRBD1,TRBJ1-2,TRBV5-1,-,16,TGCGCCAGCAGCTTCACAGGGGTCCCTACTGAGGGCGGCTACACCTTC,CASSFTGVPTEGGYTF
-,TRBJ2-2,TRBV11-3,few,13,TGTGCCAGCAGGCAGGGGAACACCGGGGAGCTGTTTTTT,CASRQGNTGELFF
TRBD2,TRBJ2-1,TRBV24-1,-,16,TGTGCCACCAGCGATAGCAGCGGGAGCTCCTACAATGAGCAGTTCTTC,CATSDSSGSSYNEQFF
-,TRBJ1-2,TRBV5-4,once,14,TGTGCCAGCAGCTTACCGGGACAAACCTATGGCTACACCTTC,CASSLPGQTYGYTF
-,TRBJ2-7,TRBV18,-,15,TGTGCCAGCTCATTAAACCAGGGGGAGGTAGGCGAGCAGTACTTC,CASSLNQGEVGEQYF
-,TRBJ2-2,TRBV5-4,-,16,TGTGCCAGCAGCGCGTGGACAGAAAGGGACACCGGGGAGCTGTTTTTT,CASSAWTERDTGELFF
TRBD1,TRBJ1-2,TRBV30,-,14,TGTGCCTGGAGTCGGGACAGGCGGGGATATGGCTACACCTTC,CAWSRDRRGYGYTF
TRBD2,TRBJ2-1,TRBV5-1,-,16,TGCGCCAGCAGCCGCGGACTAGGGAAGACCTACAATGAGCAGTTCTTC,CASSRGLGKTYNEQFF
TRBD1,TRBJ2-2,TRBV3-1/TRBV3-2,-,16,TGTGCCAGCAGGTCACGACAGGGGGCTTACACCGGGGAGCTGTTTTTT,CASRSRQGAYTGELFF
TRBD1,TRBJ1-4,TRBV19,-,14,TGTGCCAGTAGTCCGGACAGGTCATATGAAAAACTGTTTTTT,CASSPDRSYEKLFF
-,TRBJ2-7,TRBV5-1,once,14,TGCGCCAGCAGCTTCGACTCTTTTTCCTACGAGCAGTACTTC,CASSFDSFSYEQYF
TRBD1,TRBJ2-2,TRBV5-1,-,16,TGCGCCAGCAGCTTGCCCCCGACAGGGTGGACCGGGGAGCTGTTTTTT,CASSLPPTGWTGELFF
-,TRBJ2-1,TRBV2,-,15,TGTGCCAGCATTGGGGACAATCCTTCCTACAATGAGCAGTTCTTC,CASIGDNPSYNEQFF
TRBD1,TRBJ1-5,TRBV6-5,-,14,TGTGCCAGCACCTGGACAGGGAGCAATCAGCCCCAGCATTTT,CASTWTGSNQPQHF
TRBD1,TRBJ1-4,TRBV3-1/TRBV3-2,-,15,TGTGCCAGCAGCCTTAGGACAGGGGGCGATGAAAAACTGTTTTTT,CASSLRTGGDEKLFF
TRBD2,TRBJ2-7,TRBV6-5,-,16,TGTGCCAGCAGTTACCATTCTAGCGGGAGCTCCTACGAGCAGTACTTC,CASSYHSSGSSYEQYF
-,TRBJ1-5,TRBV7-9,-,12,TGTGCCAGCAGAAAAGGAGATCAGCCCCAGCATTTT,CASRKGDQPQHF
TRBD2,TRBJ2-1,TRBV6-1,-,16,TGTGCCAGCAGTCAAGGACTAGCGGGGGGTTACAATGAGCAGTTCTTC,CASSQGLAGGYNEQFF
-,TRBJ1-2,TRBV5-6,-,12,TGTGCCAGCAGCCGAGGGGGTACAGGCTACACCTTC,CASSRGGTGYTF
TRBD2,TRBJ2-7,TRBV20-1,-,16,TGCAGTGCTAGTGGTCCGGGGCCTAGCGGGACGTACGAGCAGTACTTC,CSASGPGPSGTYEQYF
TRBD1,TRBJ1-1,TRBV3-1/TRBV3-2,-,14,TGTGCCAGCAGCCAGGCCCGGACAGGGCAAGGGGCTTTCTTT,CASSQARTGQGAFF
-,TRBJ1-2,TRBV7-9,-,12,TGTGCCAGCAGCCCCGACTACTATGGCTACACCTTC,CASSPDYYGYTF
-,TRBJ1-2,TRBV29-1,-,15,TGCAGCGTTTTACTTGCGCCTGGGGTAGGGGATGGCTACACCTTC,CSVLLAPGVGDGYTF
TRBD2,TRBJ2-7,TRBV3-1/TRBV3-2,medium-sized,14,TGTGCCAGCAGTCCCCGGGGGGCGGGAGGGCCGCTGTACTTC,CASSPRGAGGPLYF
TRBD1,TRBJ2-7,TRBV2,-,14,TGTGCCAGCAGGCTGACAGGGAGCTCCTACGAGCAGTACTTC,CASRLTGSSYEQYF
-,TRBJ2-1,TRBV5-1,-,13,TGCGCCAGCAGTCGTGGGGCAAACAATGAGCAGTTCTTC,CASSRGANNEQFF
TRBD1,TRBJ1-1,TRBV3-1/TRBV3-2,-,16,TGTGCCAGCAGCCAATCTGCGACAGGGAGGAACACTGAAGCTTTCTTT,CASSQSATGRNTEAFF
TRBD1,TRBJ1-1,TRBV28,few,16,TGTGCCAGCAGTTTAGCTGGTGGGACAGTAAACACTGAAGCTTTCTTT,CASSLAGGTVNTEAFF
-,TRBJ2-1,TRBV3-1/TRBV3-2,-,15,TGTGCCAGCAGCCAAGAAGGCGGGCCTGCCCTTGAGCAGTTCTTC,CASSQEGGPALEQFF
-,TRBJ2-3,TRBV4-2,-,13,TGTGCCAGCAGCCAAGAGTCGGGAGATACGCAGTATTTT,CASSQESGDTQYF
TRBD1,TRBJ2-7,TRBV7-2,-,13,TGTGCCAGCAGCTCAAAACAGGGGAACGAGCAGTACTTC,CASSSKQGNEQYF
-,TRBJ1-2,TRBV2,-,14,TGTGCCAGCAGTGAAGCGGGGTTAAGGGGTGGCTACACCTTC,CASSEAGLRGGYTF
-,TRBJ1-1,TRBV30,-,11,TGTGCCTGGAACTATGGAACTGAAGCTTTCTTT,CAWNYGTEAFF
-,TRBJ1-4,TRBV25-1,few,18,TGTGCCAGCAGTGAATTTTCGGGCGGGGCCTTCAGTGGGGAAAAACTGTTTTTT,CASSEFSGGAFSGEKLFF
TRBD1,TRBJ1-2,TRBV6-1,-,17,TGTGCCAGCAGTGAAAAGACAGGGGCTAGTGTCTTCTATGGCTACACCTTC,CASSEKTGASVFYGYTF
TRBD1,TRBJ1-4,TRBV2,-,13,TGTGCCAGCAGGCCTACAGGGGGGGAAAAACTGTTTTTT,CASRPTGGEKLFF
-,TRBJ1-2,TRBV5-6,-,13,TGTGCCAGCAGTGTGACAAACAACTATGGCTACACCTTC,CASSVTNNYGYTF